The 16 T cell receptor beta chains in this list originate from one sample, sequenced in a study of blood T cells in healthy people across ages. The use of a sample-barcoded 5' primer and a J-beta primer mix characterized a second PCR of about 7 to 12 cycles. Via MiXCR, TCRdb re-called the 5' RACE reads, giving one row per CDR3 protein. The table includes approximately 830,000 distinct CDR3 sequences, around two thirds detected once. Sequencing input: blood. Receptors were obtained from a man aged 30 to 39 in good health.

Remarks on this clonotype: A junction end diverges from the germline sequence, so it may reflect a read error. The chain recombines TRBV4-2 with TRBJ1-2; 8 bases line up with TRBD1. The CDR3 runs to 15 residues. CDR1 and CDR2 from the germline V gene are LGHNA and YNFKEQ. The CDR3 DNA is TGTGCCGGCAGCCAGGATCGGCAGGGGGCCTATGGCTACACCTTC. This sequence encodes CAGSQDRQGAYGYTF.

This clonotype was found a few times. The V gene is TRBV7-2, the J gene TRBJ2-7, with 8 bases aligning to TRBD2. CDR1 and CDR2 from the germline V gene are SGHTA and FQGNSA. This CDR3 comprises 14 residues. V was clipped by 5 bases and J by 2 bases; unmatched bases: 5. The DNA for the CDR3 is TGTGCCAGCAGCCCACTAGCGGACGCCTACGAGCAGTACTTC. Translating gives CASSPLADAYEQYF.

The table lists this clonotype with a few counts. The rearrangement links TRBV7-2 to TRBJ2-7; tentative D call: TRBD2 (5 bases). CDR1 SGHTA and CDR2 FQGNSA come from the germline V gene. CDR3 length equals 14 residues. V gave up 0 bases and J gave up 3 bases, with 9 bases separating them. The CDR3 region has the DNA TGTGCCAGCAGCTTAGCGGGAGACTACTACGAGCAGTACTTC. It yields the protein CASSLAGDYYEQYF.

This chain joins TRBV2 and TRBJ2-5; D unresolved. The germline V and J ends were trimmed by 1 base and 1 base, with 7 bases remaining between them. Germline CDR1 SNHLY, CDR2 FYNNEI. The CDR3 is 14 amino acids. The CDR3 sequence: CASSEGSTQETQYF. In nucleotides, the CDR3 is TGTGCCAGCAGTGAAGGCTCTACCCAAGAGACCCAGTACTTC. Full variable domain (outside the CDR3, taken from reference TRBV2 and TRBJ2-5): EPEVTQTPSHQVTQMGQEVILRCVPISNHLYFYWYRQILGQKVEFLVSFYNNEISEKSEIFDDQFSVERPDGSNFTLKIRSTKLEDSAMYFCASSEGSTQETQYFGPGTRLLVL.

The chain employs TRBV11-1 and TRBJ1-4, with 9 bases fitting TRBD1. Per germline, CDR1 SGHAT and CDR2 FQDESV (reference sequence). The CDR3 runs 15 residues. After removal of 5 bases from V and 7 bases from J, the junction contained 8 bases not matched to a gene. CDR3 in amino acids: CASSPGTGKVEKLFF. Here the CDR3 DNA reads TGTGCCAGCAGCCCCGGGACAGGGAAGGTTGAAAAACTGTTTTTT.

Only a few counts were recorded for this clonotype. The J gene is TRBJ2-1, the V gene TRBV7-2; D remains unclear. Germline CDR1 and CDR2: SGHTA and FQGNSA. This CDR3 has 15 residues. V lost 5 bases and J lost 4, with 15 bases in between. CDR3 sequence (DNA): TGTGCCAGCAGCCCCGCGGTGGCCAGATACAATGAGCAGTTCTTC. Its translation: CASSPAVARYNEQFF.

The J gene is TRBJ2-3, the V gene TRBV6-1, with 8 bases that match TRBD1. Germline V gives CDR1 MNHNS, CDR2 SASEGT. This CDR3 is 18 amino acids long. V trimming: 5 bases; J trimming: 5 bases; junction bases outside the gene matches: 18. The CDR3 loop is CASSRKQGVIDLLDTQYF. The CDR3 DNA is TGTGCCAGCAGTCGGAAACAGGGGGTAATCGACCTTTTAGATACGCAGTATTTT.

The CDR3 DNA follows: TGTGCCAGCAGCCGATCCGGGACGCCGACCTACGAGCAGTACTTC. It codes for CASSRSGTPTYEQYF. The chain recombines TRBV3-1 with TRBJ2-5; D assignment may be TRBD1 or TRBD2 (5 bases each). Near its end, the DNA agrees better with TRBJ2-7, so the J call may be wrong. Looked up from germline, CDR1 is LGHDT and CDR2 is YNNKEL (reference sequence). The CDR3 length is 15 residues.

This chain connects TRBV6-5 to TRBJ1-4, with D possibly TRBD1 on 5 matching bases. Trimming removed 5 bases from V and 5 bases from J, with 15 bases in between. This CDR3 contains 15 residues. CDR1 is MNHEY, CDR2 SVGAGI, per germline. In DNA form, the CDR3 reads TGTGCCAGCAGTAAAAACCGGGACGGGAATGAAAAACTGTTTTTT. Protein sequence: CASSKNRDGNEKLFF.

The rearrangement joins TRBV28 to TRBJ2-4, with D maybe TRBD2 (5 bases). Near its end, the DNA agrees better with TRBJ2-7, so the J call may be wrong. The CDR3 is 14 amino acids. CDR1 and CDR2 (germline): MDHEN, SYDVKM. The CDR3 spells CASRPLPGIYEQYF. CDR3 coding DNA: TGTGCCAGCAGACCGCTCCCGGGAATCTACGAGCAGTACTTC.

The table lists this clonotype with a few counts. The chain is built from TRBV4-3 and TRBJ1-2; D ambiguous. Germline V CDR1 and CDR2: LGHNA, YSLEER. The CDR3 covers 13 residues. The V end was cut by 0 bases, the J end by 7 bases, with 9 bases between. The CDR3 protein is CASSQDPWSGYTF. CDR3 sequence (DNA): TGCGCCAGCAGCCAAGATCCCTGGTCTGGCTACACCTTC.

The chain uses TRBV4-3 and TRBJ2-1; 9 nucleotides match TRBD2. The germline CDR1 and CDR2 sequences are LGHNA and YSLEER. The CDR3 length is 15 residues. V dropped 5 bases and J dropped 4; count of bases not matched to a gene: 6. The DNA of the CDR3 is TGCGCCAGCAGCAGGGAGCGGGGGGTGTACAATGAGCAGTTCTTC. Translation gives CASSRERGVYNEQFF.

The chain joins TRBV12-3 or TRBV12-4 to TRBJ1-2, with no clear D. The CDR3 has 12 amino acids. V shed 4 bases and J shed 7 bases, with 10 bases lying between them. CDR3 DNA sequence: TGTGCCAGCAGTTGGAATGACTGTGGCTACACCTTC. Its protein is CASSWNDCGYTF.

The chain carries TRBV7-9 and TRBJ1-2; D possibly corresponds to TRBD1 (6 bases). This CDR3 has 14 amino acids. The V gene lost 3 bases and the J gene lost 5 bases, with 13 bases spanning the gap. CDR1 is SEHNR and CDR2 is FQNEAQ in the germline V gene (reference sequence). CDR3 in DNA: TGTGCCAGCAGCTTTGGGGGCCCCCGATATGGCTACACCTTC. Amino acids: CASSFGGPRYGYTF.

The chain links TRBV25-1 to TRBJ1-2; a weak D match, TRBD1 (5 bases). The CDR3 spans 14 residues. Germline assignment: CDR1 MGHDK and CDR2 SYGVNS. The V gene lost 6 bases and the J gene lost 8 bases, with 19 bases spanning the gap. CDR3 DNA: TGTGCCAGCAGACCTAAGGGGTTGGACTCGGGCTACACCTTC. It encodes CASRPKGLDSGYTF.

The gene calls are TRBV29-1 and TRBJ2-1; 7 bases are shared with TRBD2. Trimming at V came to 4 bases and at J to 2 bases, leaving 5 bases not matched to a gene. In germline, CDR1 is SQVTM, CDR2 ANQGSEA. The CDR3 loop spans 14 amino acids. The CDR3 is CSVGWGGAYNEQFF. The CDR3 nucleotides are TGCAGCGTTGGATGGGGGGGTGCCTACAATGAGCAGTTCTTC.